This T cell receptor (beta chain) was captured by sequencing in a study of blood T cells in healthy people across ages. Germline V gene data show CDR1 as MDHEN and CDR2 as SYDVKM. CDR3 length: 17 residues. The V and J ends lost 5 bases and 0 bases respectively, with 18 bases between them. For the second PCR, which ran for about 7 to 12 cycles, a sample-barcoded 5' primer and a J-beta primer mix were used. TCRdb re-derived calls from the 5' RACE reads in MiXCR, one entry per CDR3 protein. Of around 800,000 distinct CDR3 sequences in the sample, 20% to 30% are singletons; the top ten hold 3%. Separately, the same data were catalogued under a study of T cells of mothers and their children. As that study records: Overlap in related mother-child pairs always slightly exceeded unrelated pairs, never significantly.

This sequence joins TRBV28 and TRBJ2-3; no clear D gene. The receptor was isolated from a boy between 10 and 17 years old in good health. Material: blood. CDR3 DNA: TGTGCCAGCAGTCCCCGGACCTCCTTAAAGAGCACAGATACGCAGTATTTT. Its protein is CASSPRTSLKSTDTQYF. The entire variable domain, with the rest obtained from reference TRBV28 and TRBJ2-3, is as follows: DVKVTQSSRYLVKRTGEKVFLECVQDMDHENMFWYRQDPGLGLRLIYFSYDVKMKEKGDIPEGYSVSREKKERFSLILESASTNQTSMYLCASSPRTSLKSTDTQYFGPGTRLTVL.